Given below is one TCR beta chain in context. What it recognizes is unknown. CDR3 size: 14 residues. V lost 6 bases to trimming and J lost 6 bases; unmatched junction nucleotides: 7. CDR1 and CDR2 from the germline V gene are KGHSH and LQKENI. The data derive from a study of human T cells and chemical hapten exposure. Broader study findings: Unchanged with DPC sensitization were TCRs above 1 in 1000 frequency.

The study used a library that attached unique molecular identifiers to individual cDNA molecules. TCRdb re-called the RACE reads through MiXCR, storing one row per CDR3 protein. In the table there are 30,000 or so distinct CDR3 sequences, nearly 7.5% of which are singletons. Time point indicated: healthy volunteer bleed at 2 weeks. The starting material, unfractionated whole blood, was used for total RNA extraction. The TCR sequence derives from a human donor in good health. Some clones in this sample may be carry-over from other donors' samples. The chain recombines TRBV18 with TRBJ1-2; 10 bases align to TRBD1. The sample comprised whole blood. The CDR3 bases are TGTGCCAGCTCTGCTTCCGGACAGGGGGATGGCTACACCTTC. Protein: CASSASGQGDGYTF.